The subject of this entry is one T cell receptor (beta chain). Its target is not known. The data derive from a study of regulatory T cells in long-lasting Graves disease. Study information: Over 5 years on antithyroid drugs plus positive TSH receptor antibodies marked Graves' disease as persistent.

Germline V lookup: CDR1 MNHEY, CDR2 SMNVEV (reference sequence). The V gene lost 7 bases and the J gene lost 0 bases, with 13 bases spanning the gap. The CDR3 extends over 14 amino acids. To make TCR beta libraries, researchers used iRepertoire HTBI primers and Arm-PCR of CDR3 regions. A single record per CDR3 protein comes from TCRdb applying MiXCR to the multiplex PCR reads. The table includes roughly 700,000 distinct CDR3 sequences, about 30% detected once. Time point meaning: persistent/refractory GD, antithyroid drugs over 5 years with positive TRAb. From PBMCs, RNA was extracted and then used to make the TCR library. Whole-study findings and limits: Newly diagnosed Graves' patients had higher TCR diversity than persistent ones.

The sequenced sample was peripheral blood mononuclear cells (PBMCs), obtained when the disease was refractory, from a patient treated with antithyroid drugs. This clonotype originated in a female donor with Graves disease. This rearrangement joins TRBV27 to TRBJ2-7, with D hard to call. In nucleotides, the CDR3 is TGTGCCAGCAAGGAGAGGCCGCGCTCCTACGAGCAGTACTTC. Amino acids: CASKERPRSYEQYF.